This T cell receptor beta chain was retrieved from a study of cytomegalovirus exposure and HLA in healthy donors. V lost 3 bases to trimming and J lost 6 bases, with 8 bases between them. Per the germline V gene, CDR1 is MDHEN and CDR2 is SYDVKM. This CDR3 comprises 12 residues. The repertoire was sequenced with immunoSEQ multiplex PCR; TCRdb's copy has only in-frame clones and lacks some. In the table there are 100,000 to 150,000 clones, around nine tenths of which are singletons. The sequencing sample was made of PBMCs. V gene TRBV28 combines with J gene TRBJ1-1, with a possible D match to TRBD1 (6 bases). The clonotype originates from a man aged 30 to 39 in good health and CMV-seronegative. The CDR3 sequence: CASSLGAPEAFF. The CDR3 bases are TGTGCCAGCAGTTTGGGGGCCCCTGAAGCTTTCTTT.